The 14 T cell receptor beta chains in this list originate from one sample, sequenced in a study of Tregs in tolerant kidney transplant recipients. The repertoire was sequenced with immunoSEQ multiplex PCR; TCRdb's copy has only in-frame clones and lacks some. The sample includes some 70,000 clones, roughly nine tenths of them seen just once. Sequencing was performed on CD4+ T cells from blood, taken before the transplant. All receptors derive from a human donor who received a combined kidney and bone marrow transplant.

The V call is TRBV19, the J call TRBJ1-1; 8 bases fit TRBD1. Germline V CDR1 and CDR2: LNHDA, SQIVND (reference sequence). Unmatched junction bases numbered 10, after V lost 3 bases and J lost 4 bases. The CDR3 is 16 residues long. CDR3 DNA sequence: TGTGCCAGTAGTATCGATCAGACAGGGGCTATCACTGAAGCTTTCTTT. Translated: CASSIDQTGAITEAFF.

The J gene is TRBJ2-3, the V gene TRBV7-3; the match to TRBD2 covers 9 bases. The germline gives CDR1 SGHTA, CDR2 FQGTGA. The V segment lost 2 bases and the J segment 3 bases; nucleotides outside the gene matches: 6. CDR3 length equals 16 residues. CDR3 bases: TGTGCCAGCAGCTTAGGATTAGCGGGAGTGACAGATACGCAGTATTTT. This encodes CASSLGLAGVTDTQYF.

The V gene is TRBV30, the J gene TRBJ1-5; D gene uncertain. V gave up 0 bases and J gave up 4 bases, with 13 bases separating them. This CDR3 has 15 residues. The germline V gene has CDR1 GTSNPN and CDR2 SVGIG (reference sequence). CDR3: CAWSVGREFNQPQHF. The CDR3 DNA follows: TGTGCCTGGAGTGTAGGGAGGGAGTTTAATCAGCCCCAGCATTTT. The full variable domain, its missing parts supplied by reference TRBV30 and TRBJ1-5, is SQTIHQWPATLVQPVGSPLSLECTVEGTSNPNLYWYRQAAGRGLQLLFYSVGIGQISSEVPQNLSASRPQDRQFILSSKKLLLSDSGFYLCAWSVGREFNQPQHFGDGTRLSIL.

The rearrangement joins TRBV9 to TRBJ2-2; D may be TRBD2 (5 bases). V lost 1 base and J 6 bases, leaving 10 bases between the germline ends. Germline assignment: CDR1 SGDLS and CDR2 YYNGEE. The CDR3 is made up of 14 amino acids. The CDR3, as DNA: TGTGCCAGCAGCGTAAGTTCCGGGGCCGGGGAGCTGTTTTTT. The encoded protein is CASSVSSGAGELFF.

This sequence joins TRBV29-1 and TRBJ1-2; D is possibly TRBD1 (5 bases). The CDR3 consists of 12 residues. Looked up from germline, CDR1 is SQVTM and CDR2 is ANQGSEA. V lost 7 bases, J lost 6 bases, and 15 bases lay in between. DNA for the CDR3: TGCAGCGCCCCGGAGCGGGGGGATGGCTACACCTTC. It yields the protein CSAPERGDGYTF.

V usage is TRBV27 and J usage is TRBJ1-2; maybe TRBD1 (6 bases). Per the germline V gene, CDR1 is MNHEY and CDR2 is SMNVEV (reference sequence). The length of the CDR3 is 13 residues. The V end lost 6 bases, the J end lost 4 bases, and 12 bases lay between the germline ends. The CDR3 region is CASSLQQGYGYTF. DNA of the CDR3: TGTGCCAGCAGCTTGCAACAGGGCTATGGCTACACCTTC.

The CDR3 DNA follows: TGTGCCAGTAGTATCTGGCATGGTGAATCCTACGAGCAGTACTTC. Translation: CASSIWHGESYEQYF. The rearrangement uses TRBV19 and TRBJ2-7, with unresolved D. Germline CDR1 reads LNHDA; CDR2 reads SQIVND (reference sequence). Trimming removed 3 bases at V and 1 base at J, with 13 bases between. The CDR3 sequence is 15 residues long.

This clone was seen only a few times. This rearrangement joins TRBV11-2 to TRBJ2-3; weak D call: TRBD1 (6 bases). V gave up 0 bases and J gave up 10 bases, with 17 bases separating them. The CDR3 length is 15 residues. Germline CDR1 is SGHAT and CDR2 is FQNNGV. The CDR3 loop reads CASSLDRGPRVAQYF. Here the CDR3 DNA reads TGTGCCAGCAGCTTAGACAGGGGCCCTCGAGTGGCGCAGTATTTT.

V gene TRBV21-1 combines with J gene TRBJ2-7; no check of the table's D call, TRBD2, against the DNA was made. TRBV21-1 is labeled a pseudogene. This CDR3 has 14 residues. Here the CDR3 reads CASSKVEERSEQYF. The CDR3 DNA reads as TGTGCCAGCAGCAAAGTGGAGGAACGGAGCGAGCAGTACTTC.

The V and J genes are TRBV7-3 and TRBJ1-1, with a tentative D call TRBD1 (5 bases). The CDR3 runs to 14 residues. CDR1 and CDR2 from the germline V gene are SGHTA and FQGTGA. Trimming pared 2 bases from V and 7 bases from J, leaving 14 bases between. CDR3 DNA sequence: TGTGCCAGCAGCTTAGATCAGGGTAGGGGTGAAGCTTTCTTT. It specifies CASSLDQGRGEAFF. Drawing the rest from reference TRBV7-3 and TRBJ1-1, the complete variable domain is GAGVSQTPSNKVTEKGKYVELRCDPISGHTALYWYRQSLGQGPEFLIYFQGTGAADDSGLPNDRFFAVRPEGSVSTLKIQRTERGDSAVYLCASSLDQGRGEAFFGQGTRLTVV.

The V call is TRBV7-9, the J call TRBJ1-2; maybe TRBD1 (5 bases). The CDR3 loop spans 13 amino acids. Looked up from germline, CDR1 is SEHNR and CDR2 is FQNEAQ (reference sequence). V shed 3 bases and J shed 5 bases, with 10 bases lying between them. The CDR3 nucleotides are TGTGCCAGCAGCTTCGTCGGGGGGTATGGCTACACCTTC. It translates to CASSFVGGYGYTF.

J is TRBJ2-5 and V is TRBV19, with D maybe TRBD1 (5 bases). From germline, CDR1 is LNHDA and CDR2 SQIVND (reference sequence). V lost 3 bases and J 5 bases, leaving 10 bases between the germline ends. This CDR3 region has 13 residues. The CDR3 DNA reads as TGTGCCAGTAGTATTTCAGGGATGGAGACCCAGTACTTC. It codes for CASSISGMETQYF. Based on the CDR3 plus reference TRBV19 and TRBJ2-5, the full variable domain is DGGITQSPKYLFRKEGQNVTLSCEQNLNHDAMYWYRQDPGQGLRLIYYSQIVNDFQKGDIAEGYSVSREKKESFPLTVTSAQKNPTAFYLCASSISGMETQYFGPGTRLLVL.

The V call is TRBV30, the J call TRBJ1-2; TRBD1 aligns across 8 bases. The J segment lost 6 bases and the V segment lost 1 base, leaving 7 bases of the junction unmatched. Germline CDR1 GTSNPN, CDR2 SVGIG (reference sequence). The CDR3 is made up of 14 amino acids. The CDR3 nucleotides read TGTGCCTGGAGTGGATTAACAGGGGGTAATGGCTACACCTTC. It specifies CAWSGLTGGNGYTF. Supplemented by reference TRBV30 and TRBJ1-2, the full variable domain reads SQTIHQWPATLVQPVGSPLSLECTVEGTSNPNLYWYRQAAGRGLQLLFYSVGIGQISSEVPQNLSASRPQDRQFILSSKKLLLSDSGFYLCAWSGLTGGNGYTFGSGTRLTVV.

V usage is TRBV19 and J usage is TRBJ2-7, with D possibly matching TRBD2 (6 bases). This CDR3 region has 14 residues. Per the germline V gene, CDR1 is LNHDA and CDR2 is SQIVND (reference sequence). Between the trimmed V and J ends, which lost 7 bases and 1 base, there was a span of 14 bases. The CDR3: CASNPGLGSYEQYF. CDR3 sequence (DNA): TGTGCCAGTAATCCGGGACTCGGATCCTACGAGCAGTACTTC. The full variable domain, rest sourced from reference TRBV19 and TRBJ2-7, is DGGITQSPKYLFRKEGQNVTLSCEQNLNHDAMYWYRQDPGQGLRLIYYSQIVNDFQKGDIAEGYSVSREKKESFPLTVTSAQKNPTAFYLCASNPGLGSYEQYFGPGTRLTVT.